The 4 T cell receptor beta chains in this list originate from one sample, sequenced in a study of T cell responses to AZD1222 COVID-19 vaccine. The assay was immunoSEQ multiplex PCR, and TCRdb's table has in-frame clones only and misses some. The table includes approximately 42,000 clones, about 91% detected once. The sequenced sample was peripheral blood, obtained 28 days after the second AZD1222 dose. The receptors were sampled from an adult who received the AZD1222 COVID-19 vaccine.

The chain joins TRBV18 to TRBJ2-7, with 14 positions matching TRBD2. This CDR3 is 18 amino acids long. The ends lost 0 bases at V and 4 bases at J; junction bases unmatched: 8. Germline loops: CDR1 KGHSH, CDR2 LQKENI. The CDR3 DNA reads as TGTGCCAGCTCACCACCCATCGGACTAGCGGGAGGAGGGTACGAGCAGTACTTC. This translates into CASSPPIGLAGGGYEQYF.

V is TRBV6-5 and J is TRBJ2-7; TRBD1 is a possible D gene (6 bases). CDR3 size: 14 residues. V was pared by 5 bases and J by 0 bases, with 11 bases between. Germline V gives CDR1 MNHEY, CDR2 SVGAGI. The CDR3, as DNA: TGTGCCAGCAGTAAGGGGGTTCTCTCCTACGAGCAGTACTTC. Its protein is CASSKGVLSYEQYF.

The J gene is TRBJ1-1, the V gene TRBV11-1; unclear D gene. The CDR3 has 13 amino acids. Trimming took off 4 bases at V and 0 bases at J, with 6 bases between the two ends. The germline CDR1 and CDR2 sequences are SGHAT and FQDESV (reference sequence). CDR3 in amino acids: CASSSGLNTEAFF. CDR3 bases: TGTGCCAGCAGCTCTGGGTTGAACACTGAAGCTTTCTTT.

This chain links TRBV2 with TRBJ2-7, with D tentatively TRBD2 (5 bases). The length of the CDR3 is 14 residues. Deletions cut 5 bases from V and 2 bases from J, with 13 bases between. Germline CDR1 is SNHLY and CDR2 is FYNNEI. The CDR3, as DNA: TGTGCCAGCAGTTCGGACTGGCGGACCTACGAGCAGTACTTC. Protein: CASSSDWRTYEQYF.